This T cell receptor (beta chain) is drawn from a study of shared T cell receptors in the human thymus. Repertoires were generated with immunoSEQ multiplex PCR, while TCRdb's copy carries only in-frame clones and drops some. The sample has around 340,000 clones; about 95% are singletons. The V gene's germline CDR1 is MNHNY and CDR2 SVGAGI (reference sequence). The CDR3 is 14 residues long. Trimming cost V 2 bases and J 1 base, with 9 bases left between them. The clonotype comes from a human donor. The chain carries TRBV6-6 and TRBJ2-7; no clear D gene. The sample taken for sequencing was thymocytes. The CDR3 loop is CASSYRRSSYEQYF. The CDR3 DNA reads as TGTGCCAGCAGTTACCGGCGGAGTTCCTACGAGCAGTACTTC.